The source of this TCR beta chain is a study of cytomegalovirus exposure and HLA in healthy donors (dated by TCRdb to about 2017). Background for the entire study: According to an earlier analysis of around 600 of the donors, about 179 million T cells yielded roughly 100 million unique TCR beta sequences and approximately 300 Gb of sequence data. An early release covering about 600 HLA-typed donors comprised 250 to 350 gigabases of sequencing data and around 86 million unique TCR sequences. Of the roughly 400 genotyped donors, roughly 80% fell in the genetic ancestry cluster associated with self-reported Caucasian donors. The study aimed to test whether cataloging public T cell receptors could reveal signatures of past pathogen exposure. The T cell repertoires of 700 or so subjects were profiled by immunosequencing and related to cytomegalovirus serostatus. Along with the roughly 670-subject first cohort, a separate validation cohort of over a hundred different subjects was used. To predict cytomegalovirus infection status, the study brought together high-throughput TCR immunosequencing, statistical association of individual TCRs with disease status, and machine learning. To study patterns of TCR occurrence, a later analysis re-analyzed previously published TCR beta repertoires from 700 or so donors and added high-resolution HLA genotyping. Rather than drawing on any new phenotypic data, the later analysis identified candidate immune exposures from TCR beta sequences and the way those sequences occurred across donors. In an earlier analysis of 500 to 650 of the donors, high-throughput TCR beta sequencing was used to judge whether each TCR beta V gene segment behaved as functional or pseudogenic. Donor age, sex, ethnicity and CMV serostatus were compiled alongside the repertoire data. In a later genetic analysis, genome-wide SNP genotypes for 398 of the 666 donors were used, and that subset was treated as a discovery cohort. All discovery cohort repertoires had been generated on a single sequencing platform. Both class I and class II loci were covered by HLA typing, at four-digit resolution. Typing coverage differed by locus: A, B, C, DRB1 and DQB1 were typed in roughly 629-640 donors, DQA1 in 522, DPA1 in around 600, and DPB1 in 450 to 480. About 5 DR-DQ haplotypes were handled as single units for association and clustering, since linkage in the cohort was strong. Among 300 to 500 genotyped donors of the cohort, an average of approximately 240,000 unique TCR beta nucleotide sequences was sequenced per donor, of which about 18% were non-productive. The full study reports these points: In vitro tests confirmed that a few of the cytomegalovirus-associated TCR beta chains recognize cytomegalovirus antigens. In an earlier analysis of approximately 590 of the donors, most TCR beta V segments appeared in productive rearrangements about 87% or about 30% of the time, broadly matching IMGT annotations. Correlated functional status among segregating V segments might reflect linkage disequilibrium, but an unknown experimental factor could not be ruled out. The cohort was sequenced for TCR beta chains only, and without alpha or paired-chain data the features that could be detected were limited. A later genetic analysis reported fewer N-insertions in productive TCRs among donors in an Asian-associated ancestry cluster than the roughly 620-donor mean. At a false discovery rate of 0.05, a later analysis linked some 17,000 TCR beta sequences to specific HLA alleles. Some IMGT-functional V segments, including TRBV6-2 and TRBV6-3, could not be distinguished by the 87-base-pair reads and were therefore excluded. The classifier was reported to diagnose cytomegalovirus status with high specificity and sensitivity in both the original cohort and the validation cohort. The earlier analysis of a few hundred of the donors excluded roughly 17 rarely observed V segments, including chromosome 9 orphons, because counts were too low. Roughly uniform sequencing depth across donors was assumed in presence/absence analyses, although this assumption may not hold. According to a later analysis, most CMV-associated TCR beta chains appeared to be HLA-restricted, and the HLA associations seemed to be driven largely by CMV exposure. A further reported finding was that TCR beta sequences accurately predicted the HLA-A and HLA-B alleles for most subjects in the first cohort. According to a later analysis, TCR association rates differed among HLA loci, with DRB1 alleles showing the most associated TCRs and HLA-C alleles showing the fewest. Because some donors lacked HLA typing at each locus, the association tests relied only on the typed subset. In a later analysis, several top co-occurrence clusters were reported to appear linked to parvovirus B19, influenza, CMV and Epstein-Barr virus. The study listed around 160 TCR beta chains as associated with cytomegalovirus. In a later analysis, HLA-associated TCR beta chains showed more clonal expansion and lower generation probabilities than non-associated chains that were equally common. The sequencing pipeline was judged likely to have produced a cluster of highly shared sequence variants as a technical artifact. Strong co-occurrence of HLA alleles, especially DR and DQ, made assigning TCR associations to individual alleles difficult. Most TCR sequences were observed very rarely across donors, whereas some public TCRs were present in many individuals. An association between a missense DCLRE1C variant and V-gene and J-gene trimming of TCR beta chains was found in a later genetic analysis and replicated in an independent cohort. CMV serostatus was the only immune exposure information available for the cohort. The authors suggested that the approach could potentially be generalized to other disease states and immunological phenotypes.

The cohort consisted of 600 or so healthy bone marrow donors. At the time of sampling, every cohort member was nominally healthy, though immune exposures that went unrecorded were likely present. The donor tested CMV seropositive and was one of the 289 seropositive cohort members. Every donor gave a peripheral blood sample, and the peripheral blood mononuclear cells from that sample were used for TCR beta sequencing. The Qiagen DNeasy Blood Extraction Kit was used to extract genomic DNA from the blood cell samples. Receptor amplification or capture employed the immunoSEQ multiplex PCR assay. For the multiplex PCR, a mixture combining 60 forward primers for TCR Vbeta segments and 13 reverse primers for TCR Jbeta segments was used. Amplification of the CDR3 region of rearranged TCR beta genes was performed with a multiplex PCR assay on genomic DNA. The Illumina HiSeq System was used to sequence the amplified TCR beta libraries as 87-base-pair reads. Processing in the source paper ran as follows. Across the roughly 700 repertoires, a later analysis counted roughly 84 million unique TCR beta chains, roughly 11 million of which were shared by at least two donors. Raw reads were error-corrected and collapsed into unique sequences with a nearest-neighbor algorithm that merged closely related sequences to remove PCR and sequencing errors. To assign V, D and J gene segments, CDR3 sequences were aligned to IMGT reference sequences. For a sequence to be retained, a match of at least six nucleotides was required to both a V gene segment and a J gene segment. A rearrangement counted as productive if the CDR3 had no stop codons and remained in frame with V and J, and every other rearrangement counted as non-productive. Following IMGT convention, CDR3 was defined as the stretch from the second conserved V-encoded cysteine up to the conserved J-encoded phenylalanine. Sequences without an unambiguous match to a single V gene segment were excluded from the earlier analysis of about 600 of the donors. In an earlier analysis of 587 of the donors, a V segment was called functional when productive rearrangements were above 56.7%, and segregating when the standard deviation between donors exceeded 5%. A statistical classification framework was built to diagnose cytomegalovirus status from the catalog of TCR beta chain sequences. In a later analysis, V and J genes were assigned by comparing TCR nucleotide sequences against IMGT/GENE-DB human TR gene sequences. Using the TCRdist pipeline, a later analysis assigned CDR3 sequences along with most-parsimonious VDJ recombination scenarios. In a later analysis, each TCR beta chain was defined by its CDR3 amino acid sequence together with its V-gene family, and reads without a unique V-gene family were excluded. As a way to deal with suspected cross-contamination and a sequencing artifact, a later analysis dropped 640 or so nucleotide sequences that were highly shared and had low generation probability. For each public chain, a later analysis derived a clonal expansion index from normalized ranks of inferred template counts within each repertoire. In a later analysis, generation probabilities were computed with a VDJ recombination model fitted to out-of-frame rearrangements, and the resulting probabilities were checked against IGoR. A later analysis scored TCR-TCR, TCR-HLA and TCR-CMV co-occurrence with hypergeometric tests, applying a repertoire-size bias correction to TCR pairs. A later analysis estimated false discovery rates by permuting HLA or CMV assignments 20 times. In a later analysis, co-occurring TCRs were grouped with DBSCAN, and TCRdist sequence similarity was added when clustering was performed within HLA-allele-positive subsets. Co-occurrence clustering excluded repertoires with fewer than 30,000 or more than 120,000 public chains, plus five with anomalous nucleotide sharing. Imported from immuneACCESS, the table was reduced by TCRdb to in-frame sequences with V and J called. These copies leave out some clones; in studies compared against another copy, an unresolved V gene accounts for under half, and the cause of the remainder is not known. V and J calls plus clone size are reproduced from that table; the DNA served to infer D and trimming. For this sample there are under 200,000 clones; approximately 12% appear just once. Clones ranked in the top ten supply more than 7% of the sample.

Germline trimming amounts to 3 bases on V and 6 bases on J, with 5 as the count of junction bases outside the gene matches. The germline V gene gives CDR1 as SGHAT and CDR2 as FQNNGV. There are 15 amino acids in the CDR3, from cysteine to phenylalanine inclusive. Only the CDR3 DNA stays, 45 bases, in frame from base 1. Turning to this clone: Its binding antigen is unknown. No base-level quality is on record; no much larger clone is a single base apart.

Sequenced: PBMCs. This TCR came from a middle-aged man in good health and CMV-seropositive. The V and J genes are TRBV11-2 and TRBJ1-5, with 10 middle bases fitting TRBD1. The nucleotide sequence is given as TGTGCCAGCAGCTTGGACAGGGGGTGGGCTCAGCCCCAGCATTTT. It specifies CASSLDRGWAQPQHF.